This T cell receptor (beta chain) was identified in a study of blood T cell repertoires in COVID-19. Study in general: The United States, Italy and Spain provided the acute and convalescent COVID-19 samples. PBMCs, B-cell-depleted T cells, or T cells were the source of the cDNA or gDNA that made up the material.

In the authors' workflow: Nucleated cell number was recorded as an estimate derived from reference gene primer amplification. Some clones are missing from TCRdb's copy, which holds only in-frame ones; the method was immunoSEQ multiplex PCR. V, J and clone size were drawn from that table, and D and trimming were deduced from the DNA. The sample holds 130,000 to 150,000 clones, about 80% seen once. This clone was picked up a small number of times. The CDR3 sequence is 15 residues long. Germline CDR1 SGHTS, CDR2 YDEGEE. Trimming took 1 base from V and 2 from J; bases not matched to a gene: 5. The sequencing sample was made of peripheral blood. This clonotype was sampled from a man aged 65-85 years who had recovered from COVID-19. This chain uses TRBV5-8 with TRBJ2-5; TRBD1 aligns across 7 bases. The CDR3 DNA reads TGTGCCAGCAGCTTGAACAGGGGAGCACAAGAGACCCAGTACTTC. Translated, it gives CASSLNRGAQETQYF.